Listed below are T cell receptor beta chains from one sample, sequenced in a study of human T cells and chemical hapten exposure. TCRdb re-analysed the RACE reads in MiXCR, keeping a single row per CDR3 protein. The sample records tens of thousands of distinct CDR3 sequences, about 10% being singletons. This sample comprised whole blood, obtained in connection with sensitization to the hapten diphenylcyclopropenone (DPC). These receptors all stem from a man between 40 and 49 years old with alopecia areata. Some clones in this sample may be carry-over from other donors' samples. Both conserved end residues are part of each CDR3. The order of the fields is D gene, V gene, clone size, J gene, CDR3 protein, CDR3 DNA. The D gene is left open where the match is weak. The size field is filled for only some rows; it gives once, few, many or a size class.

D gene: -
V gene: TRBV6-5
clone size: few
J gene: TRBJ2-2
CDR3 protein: CASSSDRVVTGELFF
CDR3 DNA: TGTGCCAGCAGTTCAGACAGAGTAGTCACCGGGGAGCTGTTTTTT

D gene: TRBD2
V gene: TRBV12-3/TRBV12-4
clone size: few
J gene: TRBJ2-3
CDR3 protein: CASSSSSGRGPDTQYF
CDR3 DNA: TGTGCCAGCAGTTCATCTAGCGGCCGCGGGCCAGATACGCAGTATTTT

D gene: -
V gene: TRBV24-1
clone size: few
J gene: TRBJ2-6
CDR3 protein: CATSESGANVLTF
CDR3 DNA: TGTGCCACCAGTGAATCTGGGGCCAACGTCCTGACTTTC

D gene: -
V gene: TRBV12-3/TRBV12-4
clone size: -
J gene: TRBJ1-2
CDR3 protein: CASNLLGGASYGYTF
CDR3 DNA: TGTGCCAGCAATCTTTTGGGGGGCGCATCGTATGGCTACACCTTC

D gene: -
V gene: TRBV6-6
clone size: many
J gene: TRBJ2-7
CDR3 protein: CASRPGPFGISYEQYF
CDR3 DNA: TGTGCCAGCAGGCCCGGCCCATTTGGTATCTCCTACGAGCAGTACTTC

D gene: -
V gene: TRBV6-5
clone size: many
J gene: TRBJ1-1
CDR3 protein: CASSYRRKVRAFF
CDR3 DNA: TGTGCCAGCAGTTACCGGCGAAAAGTGAGAGCTTTCTTT

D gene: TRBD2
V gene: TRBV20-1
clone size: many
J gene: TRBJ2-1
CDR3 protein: CSNERVTGLARYNEQFF
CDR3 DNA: TGCAGTAATGAGCGGGTGACGGGACTAGCTCGCTACAATGAGCAGTTCTTC

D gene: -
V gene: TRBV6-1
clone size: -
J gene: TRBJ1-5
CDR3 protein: CASSTHNNQPQHF
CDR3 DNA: TGTGCCAGCAGTACCCACAACAATCAGCCCCAGCATTTT

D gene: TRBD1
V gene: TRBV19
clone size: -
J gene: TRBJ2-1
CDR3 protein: CASSRTGITYNEQFF
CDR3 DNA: TGTGCCAGTAGTCGGACAGGAATCACCTACAATGAGCAGTTCTTC

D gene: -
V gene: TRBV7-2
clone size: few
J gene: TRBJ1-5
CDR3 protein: CASSLRMSGTSYQPQHF
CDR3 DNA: TGTGCCAGCAGCTTACGTATGTCCGGGACATCTTATCAGCCCCAGCATTTT

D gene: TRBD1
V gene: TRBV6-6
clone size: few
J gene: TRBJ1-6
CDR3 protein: CASSYPQGQGIVTLHF
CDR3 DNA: TGTGCCAGCAGTTACCCCCAAGGACAGGGTATTGTCACCCTCCACTTT

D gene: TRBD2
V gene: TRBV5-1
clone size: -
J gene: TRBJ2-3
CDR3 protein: CASTFTSDADTQYF
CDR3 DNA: TGCGCCAGCACCTTCACTAGCGATGCAGATACGCAGTATTTT

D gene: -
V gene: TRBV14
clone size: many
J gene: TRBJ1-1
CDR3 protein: CASSRPGLQNTEAFF
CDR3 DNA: TGTGCCAGCAGCCGGCCGGGACTTCAGAACACTGAAGCTTTCTTT

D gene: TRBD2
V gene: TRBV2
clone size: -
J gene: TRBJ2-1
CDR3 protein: CASSEREGGEQFF
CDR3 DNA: TGTGCCAGCAGTGAGCGGGAGGGAGGTGAGCAGTTCTTC

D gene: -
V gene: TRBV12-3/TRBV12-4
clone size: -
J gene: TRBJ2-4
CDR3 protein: CASSPLAELLAKNIQYF
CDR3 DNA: TGTGCCAGCAGTCCGTTAGCGGAACTTTTAGCCAAAAACATTCAGTACTTC

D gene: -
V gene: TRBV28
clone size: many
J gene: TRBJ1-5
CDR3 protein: CASSSRQPQHF
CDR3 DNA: TGTGCCAGCAGTAGCCGTCAGCCCCAGCATTTT

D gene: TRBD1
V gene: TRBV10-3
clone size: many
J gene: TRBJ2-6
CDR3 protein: CAIRRTGAGTSSGANVLTF
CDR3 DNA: TGTGCCATCAGGAGGACAGGGGCCGGGACCAGCTCTGGGGCCAACGTCCTGACTTTC

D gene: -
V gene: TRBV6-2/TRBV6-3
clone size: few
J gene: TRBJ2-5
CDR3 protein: CASSSVRANQETQYF
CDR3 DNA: TGTGCCAGCAGCTCGGTTCGCGCAAACCAAGAGACCCAGTACTTC

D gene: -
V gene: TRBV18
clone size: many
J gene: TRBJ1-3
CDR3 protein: CASSPSAHPQTVSGNTIYF
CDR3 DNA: TGTGCCAGCTCACCATCAGCTCACCCGCAGACAGTCTCTGGAAACACCATATATTTT

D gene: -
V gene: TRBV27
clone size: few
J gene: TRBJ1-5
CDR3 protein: CASSPHWLTMNQPQHF
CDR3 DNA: TGTGCCAGCAGTCCCCATTGGTTAACGATGAATCAGCCCCAGCATTTT

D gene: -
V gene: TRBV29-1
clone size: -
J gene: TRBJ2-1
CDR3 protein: CSVGSDEQFF
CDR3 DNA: TGCAGCGTTGGCTCGGATGAGCAGTTCTTC

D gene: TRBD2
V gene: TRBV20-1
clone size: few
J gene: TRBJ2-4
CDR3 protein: CSASRGSGAKNIQYF
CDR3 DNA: TGCAGTGCCTCCCGCGGGAGTGGGGCCAAAAACATTCAGTACTTC

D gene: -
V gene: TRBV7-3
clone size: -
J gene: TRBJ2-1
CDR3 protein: CASSLTGAQQFF
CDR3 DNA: TGTGCCAGCAGCTTAACCGGGGCCCAACAGTTCTTC

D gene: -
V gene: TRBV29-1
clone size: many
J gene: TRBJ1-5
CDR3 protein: CSVRSHGSNQPQHF
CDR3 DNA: TGCAGCGTTAGGTCCCACGGAAGCAATCAGCCCCAGCATTTT

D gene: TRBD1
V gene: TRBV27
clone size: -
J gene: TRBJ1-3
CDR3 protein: CASSLRGLPGNTIYF
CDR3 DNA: TGTGCCAGCAGTTTAAGGGGGCTGCCTGGAAACACCATATATTTT

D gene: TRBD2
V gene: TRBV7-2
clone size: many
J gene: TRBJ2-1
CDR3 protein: CASSLTSGRSANEQFF
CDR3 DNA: TGTGCCAGCAGCTTGACTAGCGGGAGGAGCGCTAATGAGCAGTTCTTC

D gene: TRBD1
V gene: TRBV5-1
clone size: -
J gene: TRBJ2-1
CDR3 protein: CASSPRQGGQDEQFF
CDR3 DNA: TGCGCCAGCAGCCCAAGACAGGGCGGGCAGGATGAGCAGTTCTTC

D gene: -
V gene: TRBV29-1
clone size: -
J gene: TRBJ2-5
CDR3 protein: CSVEDRYPRSGTQYF
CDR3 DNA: TGCAGCGTTGAAGATCGGTACCCGAGGAGCGGGACCCAGTACTTC

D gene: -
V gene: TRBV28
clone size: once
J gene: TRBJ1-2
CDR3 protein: CASSSPSTTGYGYTF
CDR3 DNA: TGTGCCAGCAGTTCCCCTTCAACGACAGGCTATGGCTACACCTTC

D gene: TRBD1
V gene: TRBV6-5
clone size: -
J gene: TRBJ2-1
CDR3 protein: CASRKQGARNNEQFF
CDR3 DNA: TGTGCCAGCAGGAAACAGGGGGCGCGAAACAATGAGCAGTTCTTC

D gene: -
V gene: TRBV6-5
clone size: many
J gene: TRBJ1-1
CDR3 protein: CASRAPGLPNTEAFF
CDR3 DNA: TGTGCCAGCAGGGCTCCGGGACTCCCGAACACTGAAGCTTTCTTT

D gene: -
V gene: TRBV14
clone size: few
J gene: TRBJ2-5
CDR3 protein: CASSQPRGASPQETQYF
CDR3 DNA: TGTGCCAGCAGCCAACCGAGGGGGGCCTCACCCCAAGAGACCCAGTACTTC

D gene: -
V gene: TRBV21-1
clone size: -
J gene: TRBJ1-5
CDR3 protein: CASSKYDRGQPQHF
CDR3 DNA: TGTGCCAGCAGCAAATATGACAGGGGGCAGCCCCAGCATTTT

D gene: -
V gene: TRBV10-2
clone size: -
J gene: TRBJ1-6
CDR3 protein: CASSPLESPLHF
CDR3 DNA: TGCGCCAGCAGTCCCTTGGAATCACCCCTCCACTTT

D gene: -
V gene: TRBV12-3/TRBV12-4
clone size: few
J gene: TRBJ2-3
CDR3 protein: CASSFSTTDTQYF
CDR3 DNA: TGTGCCAGCAGTTTCTCAACCACAGATACGCAGTATTTT

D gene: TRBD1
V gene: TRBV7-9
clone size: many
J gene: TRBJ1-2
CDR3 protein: CASSADREAGYTF
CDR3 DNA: TGTGCCAGCAGCGCGGACAGGGAAGCTGGCTACACCTTC

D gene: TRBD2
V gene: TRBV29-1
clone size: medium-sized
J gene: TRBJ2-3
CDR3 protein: CSVDGRAVGTDTQYF
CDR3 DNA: TGCAGCGTTGATGGGAGGGCCGTAGGCACAGATACGCAGTATTTT

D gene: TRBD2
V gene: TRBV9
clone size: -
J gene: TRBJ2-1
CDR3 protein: CASSVTPTSGSNYNEQFF
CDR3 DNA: TGTGCCAGCAGCGTAACCCCGACTAGCGGGTCAAACTACAATGAGCAGTTCTTC

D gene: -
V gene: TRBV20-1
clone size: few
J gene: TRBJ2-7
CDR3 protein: CSARAIGPFMGEQYF
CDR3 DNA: TGCAGTGCTAGAGCGATAGGACCATTCATGGGGGAGCAGTACTTC

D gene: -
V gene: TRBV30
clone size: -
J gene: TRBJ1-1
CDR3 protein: CAWSVQGNTEAFF
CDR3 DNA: TGTGCCTGGAGTGTACAGGGCAACACTGAAGCTTTCTTT

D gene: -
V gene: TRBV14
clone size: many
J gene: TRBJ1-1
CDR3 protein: CASSPAAGLNTEAFF
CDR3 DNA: TGTGCCAGCAGCCCCGCGGCAGGGCTGAACACTGAAGCTTTCTTT

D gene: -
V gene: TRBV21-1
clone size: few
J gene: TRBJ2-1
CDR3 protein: CASSGVSNEQFF
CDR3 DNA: TGTGCCAGCAGCGGAGTTTCCAATGAGCAGTTCTTC

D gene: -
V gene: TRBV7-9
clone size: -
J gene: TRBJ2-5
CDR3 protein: CASSLAQTPETQYF
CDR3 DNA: TGTGCCAGCAGCTTAGCGCAGACTCCGGAGACCCAGTACTTC

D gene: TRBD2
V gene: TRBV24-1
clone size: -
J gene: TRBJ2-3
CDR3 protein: CATSDRGLADTQYF
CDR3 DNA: TGTGCCACCAGTGATCGGGGACTAGCTGATACGCAGTATTTT

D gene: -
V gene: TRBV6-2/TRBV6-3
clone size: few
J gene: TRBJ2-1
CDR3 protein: CASIHLGPWTSPNNEQFF
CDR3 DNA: TGTGCCAGCATCCATCTAGGTCCGTGGACTTCCCCCAACAATGAGCAGTTCTTC

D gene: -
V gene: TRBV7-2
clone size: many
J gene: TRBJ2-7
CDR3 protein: CASCEGRSYEQYF
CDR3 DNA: TGTGCCAGCTGCGAGGGGAGGTCCTACGAGCAGTACTTC

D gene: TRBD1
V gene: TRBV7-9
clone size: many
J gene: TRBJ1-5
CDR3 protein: CASSQTGGSQPQHF
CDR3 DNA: TGTGCCAGCAGCCAGACAGGGGGCAGCCAGCCCCAGCATTTT

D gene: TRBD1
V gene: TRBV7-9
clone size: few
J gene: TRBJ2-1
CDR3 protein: CASSLGLTGSSYNEQFF
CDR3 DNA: TGTGCCAGCAGCTTAGGTTTGACAGGGAGCTCCTACAATGAGCAGTTCTTC

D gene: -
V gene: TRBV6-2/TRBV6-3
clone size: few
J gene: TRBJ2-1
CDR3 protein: CASRRVRNEQFF
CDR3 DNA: TGTGCCAGCAGACGTGTCAGGAATGAGCAGTTCTTC

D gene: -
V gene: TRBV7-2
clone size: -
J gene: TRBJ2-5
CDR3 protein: CASSLDQGGQETQYF
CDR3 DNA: TGTGCCAGCAGCTTAGATCAGGGGGGGCAAGAGACCCAGTACTTC

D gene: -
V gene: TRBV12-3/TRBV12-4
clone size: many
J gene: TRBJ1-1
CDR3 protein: CASSLILGLQNTEAFF
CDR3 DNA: TGTGCCAGCAGCCTTATTCTAGGACTGCAGAACACTGAAGCTTTCTTT

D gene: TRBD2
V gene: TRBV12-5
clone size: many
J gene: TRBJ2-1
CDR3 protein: CASGLGLAASYNEQFF
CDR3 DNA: TGTGCTAGTGGTTTGGGACTAGCGGCTTCCTACAATGAGCAGTTCTTC

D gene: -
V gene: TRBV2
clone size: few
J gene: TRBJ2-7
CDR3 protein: CASEGRTYEQYF
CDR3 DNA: TGTGCCAGCGAGGGTCGGACCTACGAGCAGTACTTC

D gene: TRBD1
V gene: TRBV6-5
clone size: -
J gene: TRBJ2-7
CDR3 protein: CASSSAGGYGQYF
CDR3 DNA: TGTGCCAGCAGTTCGGCAGGGGGTTACGGGCAGTACTTC

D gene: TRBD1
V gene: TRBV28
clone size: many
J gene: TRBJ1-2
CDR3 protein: CASSLFAGGQGWGYTF
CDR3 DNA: TGTGCCAGCAGTTTATTCGCCGGGGGACAGGGATGGGGCTACACCTTC

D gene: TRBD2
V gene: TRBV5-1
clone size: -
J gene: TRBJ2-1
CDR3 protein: CASRLSGTSEGEQFF
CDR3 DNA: TGCGCCAGCAGACTTAGCGGGACGTCGGAGGGTGAGCAGTTCTTC

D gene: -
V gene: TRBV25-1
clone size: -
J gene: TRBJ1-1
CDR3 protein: CASRGALYTEAFF
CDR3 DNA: TGTGCCAGCAGGGGGGCGTTATACACTGAAGCTTTCTTT

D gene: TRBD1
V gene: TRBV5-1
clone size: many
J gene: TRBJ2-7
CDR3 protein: CASSLADRPSYEQYF
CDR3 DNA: TGCGCCAGCAGCTTAGCGGACAGGCCCTCCTACGAGCAGTACTTC